These T cell receptor beta chains were read from a single sample in a study of T cell responses to AZD1222 COVID-19 vaccine. Here immunoSEQ multiplex PCR was the method, and the copy in TCRdb shows in-frame clones only, minus some. The sample lists tens of thousands of clones, approximately 87% occurring once. The sample was peripheral blood, taken 28 days after the second AZD1222 dose. The receptors were gathered from an adult who received the AZD1222 COVID-19 vaccine. Both conserved end residues are part of each CDR3. Where a row states a size, it is once, few, many or the class of an expanded clone; other rows omit it.

J	size	V	CDR3
TRBJ2-1	once	TRBV18	CASSPPGTPNEQFF
TRBJ2-7	.	TRBV18	CASSPREGAYEQYF
TRBJ2-3	once	TRBV24-1	CATSDSGTSGVDTQYF
TRBJ2-1	.	TRBV6-5	CASSQTGEFYNEQFF
TRBJ2-1	.	TRBV4-3	CASSQALMRGGFYNEQFF
TRBJ1-5	.	TRBV6-6	CASSGQGSRIQPQHF
TRBJ1-3	few	TRBV21-1	CASTRKTLQGHTIYF
TRBJ2-7	.	TRBV27	CASSLAGTGSYEQYF
TRBJ2-3	once	TRBV7-9	CASSLVGSPFTQYF
TRBJ2-2	.	TRBV5-1	CASSPIPGQITGELFF
TRBJ2-1	.	TRBV11-3	CASSRGASGGLIYNEQFF
TRBJ2-1	.	TRBV30	CAWNVYNEQFF
TRBJ1-2	once	TRBV6-5	CASSSIIVDYGYTF
TRBJ1-5	.	TRBV12-3/TRBV12-4	CASSLGGTQPQHF
TRBJ2-2	.	TRBV7-9	CASSLYTNTGELFF
TRBJ1-6	.	TRBV9	CASTAAGGSYNSPLHF
TRBJ1-3	.	TRBV9	CASSVGGTGGSGNTIYF
TRBJ2-7	few	TRBV6-5	CASRGLAGSSYEQYF
TRBJ2-2	once	TRBV5-8	CASSLQGPPLAGELFF
TRBJ1-2	.	TRBV6-5	CASSYSGAKNYGYTF